These 10 T cell receptor beta chains share one sample of origin, sequenced in a study of CD8+ T cells in alopecia areata. As to treatment: oral pan-JAK inhibitor, 5-10 mg twice daily. Following RNA extraction, reverse transcription yielded cDNA that acted as the sequencing template. Clones were sequenced by immunoSEQ multiplex PCR, and TCRdb holds only the in-frame ones, with some missing. This table has about 270,000 clones, around three fifths appearing once. Sequenced material: CD4+ T cells sorted from blood, taken at roughly week 52, from a patient treated with tofacitinib. Every receptor here comes from a human donor with alopecia areata.

This clone was seen ten or more times. V is TRBV29-1 and J is TRBJ1-4; D is uncertain. Germline V lookup: CDR1 SQVTM, CDR2 ANQGSEA. Trimming shortened V by 3 bases and J by 2 bases, and 7 bases separated the two germline ends. The CDR3 is 13 residues long. The CDR3 region is CSVDGGTNEKLFF. The CDR3 coding sequence is TGCAGCGTTGACGGTGGGACTAATGAAAAACTGTTTTTT.

On this clone: Other DNA sequences within the sample encode an identical CDR3. The chain has TRBV7-2 and TRBJ1-2; D is ambiguous. There are 13 residues in the CDR3. Trimming cost V 2 bases and J 2 bases, with 6 bases left between them. Per the germline V gene, CDR1 is SGHTA and CDR2 is FQGNSA. The chain's CDR3 is CASSLSPNYGYTF. The DNA of the CDR3 is TGTGCCAGCAGCTTAAGTCCGAACTATGGCTACACCTTC.

The J gene is TRBJ1-2, the V gene TRBV5-1; tentative D call: TRBD1 (5 bases). This CDR3 comprises 15 residues. Trimming took off 0 bases at V and 4 bases at J, with 13 bases between the two ends. Per the germline V gene, CDR1 is SGHRS and CDR2 is YFSETQ. The CDR3 DNA sequence: TGCGCCAGCAGCTTGGCATGGGGCGATGGCTATGGCTACACCTTC. It yields the protein CASSLAWGDGYGYTF.

The V and J genes are TRBV6-1 and TRBJ2-7; D perhaps matches TRBD2 (6 bases). The germline V gene encodes CDR1 MNHNS and CDR2 SASEGT. The CDR3 covers 14 residues. V was clipped by 6 bases and J by 3 bases, with 15 bases between them. The chain's CDR3 is CASRALAESYEQYF. Written as DNA, the CDR3 is TGTGCCAGCAGGGCTTTAGCGGAAAGCTACGAGCAGTACTTC.

This sequence joins TRBV30 and TRBJ1-5, with D unresolved. Germline V gives CDR1 GTSNPN, CDR2 SVGIG (reference sequence). There are 14 residues in the CDR3. Trimming left V 2 bases short and J 2 bases short, with 10 bases between. The CDR3 nucleotides are TGTGCCTGGAGTAGAGCGACTGGCAATCAGCCCCAGCATTTT. This sequence encodes CAWSRATGNQPQHF.

This clone was counted between two and nine times. This rearrangement joins TRBV7-9 to TRBJ2-3; 10 bases agree with TRBD1. CDR1 and CDR2 from the germline V gene are SEHNR and FQNEAQ (reference sequence). V lost 4 bases to trimming and J lost 3 bases; unmatched junction nucleotides: 4. The CDR3 consists of 15 residues. The CDR3 DNA reads TGTGCCAGCAGCTCGGGACAGGGGAGGACAGATACGCAGTATTTT. It encodes CASSSGQGRTDTQYF.

This clone was counted only a few times. Other DNA sequences in this specimen translate into the identical CDR3. The CDR3 DNA reads as TGTGCCAGCAGCTTGGGACAGAGCTACGAGCAGTACTTC. It specifies CASSLGQSYEQYF. The chain recombines TRBV5-4 with TRBJ2-7, with D possibly matching TRBD1 (5 bases). Germline CDR1 reads SGHNT; CDR2 reads YYREEE (reference sequence). This CDR3 region has 13 residues. With 0 bases removed from V and 3 bases from J, the gap between germline ends came to 7 bases. Drawing the rest from reference TRBV5-4 and TRBJ2-7, the complete variable domain is ETGVTQSPTHLIKTRGQQVTLRCSSQSGHNTVSWYQQALGQGPQFIFQYYREEENGRGNFPPRFSGLQFPNYSSELNVNALELDDSALYLCASSLGQSYEQYFGPGTRLTVT.

The chain carries TRBV7-3 and TRBJ2-5; 9 bases line up with TRBD2. The CDR3 totals 16 residues. Unmatched junction bases numbered 14, after V lost 5 bases and J lost 7 bases. From germline, CDR1 is SGHTA and CDR2 FQGTGA. The CDR3 DNA sequence: TGTGCCAGCAGCCCCTCGGGCGGGGGGGCCGTGGTGACCCAGTACTTC. It translates to CASSPSGGGAVVTQYF.

This clone appeared a few times. The CDR3 sequence is CASSTVDRGGYSPLHF. In nucleotides, the CDR3 is TGCGCCAGCAGTACCGTGGACAGGGGGGGATATTCACCCCTCCACTTT. This chain connects TRBV23-1 to TRBJ1-6; 10 bases fit TRBD1. TRBV23-1 is annotated as an ORF whose role is uncertain. J lost 8 bases, V lost 5 bases, and 9 bases had no gene match. The CDR3 is made up of 16 amino acids.

This clone was seen more than once but under ten times. The V call is TRBV29-1, the J call TRBJ1-4; TRBD1 might be the D (6 bases). V shed 7 bases and J shed 8 bases, with 20 bases lying between them. CDR1 is SQVTM, CDR2 ANQGSEA, per germline. The CDR3 consists of 14 residues. CDR3 nucleotide sequence: TGCAGCGCCCTAAAACAGGGCTTAAGAGAAAAACTGTTTTTT. Its translation is CSALKQGLREKLFF.